The 2 T cell receptor beta chains below were found in one sample sequenced in a study of cytomegalovirus exposure and HLA in healthy donors. 13 Jbeta primers and 60 Vbeta primers were used for the PCR. Generated by immunoSEQ multiplex PCR, the TCRdb table keeps only in-frame clones and is missing some. This table has under 200,000 clones, approximately 82% appearing once. Source material: PBMCs. These receptors originate from a male donor in good health and CMV-seropositive.

The rearrangement uses TRBV5-1 and TRBJ1-1; 8 positions agree with TRBD1. Germline lookup yields CDR1 SGHRS and CDR2 YFSETQ. The V and J ends lost 3 bases and 0 bases, in that order; junction bases with no gene match: 10. CDR3 length: 17 amino acids. The CDR3 here is CASSSPRDRSLNTEAFF. For the CDR3, the DNA is TGCGCCAGCAGCTCGCCCCGGGACAGGAGTTTGAACACTGAAGCTTTCTTT.

The CDR3 coding sequence is TGCGCCAGCAGGTCTATTAGCGGGGCATCCAATGAGCAGTTCTTC. Protein: CASRSISGASNEQFF. The chain has TRBV4-1 and TRBJ2-1, with TRBD2 identical over 8 bases. The germline V gene encodes CDR1 MGHRA and CDR2 YSYEKL. This CDR3 comprises 15 residues. V trimming: 6 bases; J trimming: 6 bases; junction bases outside the gene matches: 10.